The sequence of this TCR beta chain was determined in a study of cytomegalovirus exposure and HLA in healthy donors. Findings and caveats of the study: Per a prior analysis, the majority of TCR beta V segments were productive roughly 87% or roughly 30% of the time. Accurate predictions that matched the HLA-A and HLA-B alleles of most subjects were reportedly made from TCR beta sequences. Beyond CMV serostatus, there was no information to go on about immune exposure.

In the case of this clone: What it recognizes is unknown.

V shed 4 bases and J 3 bases; nucleotides not matched to a gene: 6. Germline V gives CDR1 LNHDA, CDR2 SQIVND (reference sequence). This CDR3 has 15 residues. The PCR had 60 Vbeta and 13 Jbeta primers. The method was immunoSEQ multiplex PCR; TCRdb's version includes in-frame clones alone and lacks a portion of them. The sample consists of around 110,000 clones, approximately 70% of them appearing once. The TCR was taken from a man aged 25-40 years in good health and CMV-seropositive. The rearrangement links TRBV19 to TRBJ2-7; the match to TRBD2 covers 10 bases. Input material: PBMCs. The CDR3 loop is CASSRSSGRGYEQYV. DNA for the CDR3: TGTGCCAGTAGTAGATCTAGCGGGAGAGGCTACGAGCAGTACGTC.